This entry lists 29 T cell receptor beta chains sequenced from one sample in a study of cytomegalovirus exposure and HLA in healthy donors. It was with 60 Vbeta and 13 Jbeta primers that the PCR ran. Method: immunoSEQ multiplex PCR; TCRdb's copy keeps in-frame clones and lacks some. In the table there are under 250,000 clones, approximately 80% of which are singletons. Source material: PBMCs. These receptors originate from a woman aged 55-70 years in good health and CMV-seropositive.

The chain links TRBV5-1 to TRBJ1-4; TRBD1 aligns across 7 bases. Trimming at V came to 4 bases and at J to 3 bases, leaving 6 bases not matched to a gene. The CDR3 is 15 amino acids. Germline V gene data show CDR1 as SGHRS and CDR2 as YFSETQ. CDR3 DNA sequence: TGCGCCAGCAGCCTAAACAGGGGATCTAATGAAAAACTGTTTTTT. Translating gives CASSLNRGSNEKLFF.

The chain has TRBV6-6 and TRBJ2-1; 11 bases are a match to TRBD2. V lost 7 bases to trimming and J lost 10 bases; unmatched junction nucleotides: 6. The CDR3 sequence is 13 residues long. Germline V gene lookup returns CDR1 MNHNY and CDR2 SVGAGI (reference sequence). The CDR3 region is CASNLLAGEEQFF. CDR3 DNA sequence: TGTGCCAGCAACTTACTAGCGGGAGAGGAGCAGTTCTTC.

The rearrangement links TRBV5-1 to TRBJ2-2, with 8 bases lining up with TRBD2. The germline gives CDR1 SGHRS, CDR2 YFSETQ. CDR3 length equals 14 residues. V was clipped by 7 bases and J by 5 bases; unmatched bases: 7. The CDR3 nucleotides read TGCGCCAGCTGGCCGGGGGGGATAACCGGGGAGCTGTTTTTT. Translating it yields CASWPGGITGELFF.

The CDR3, as DNA: TGTGCCAGCAGCTTATCGTATGGGGCCAACGTCCTGACTTTC. Its translation is CASSLSYGANVLTF. The V and J genes are TRBV7-2 and TRBJ2-6; D remains unclear. The length of the CDR3 is 14 residues. V was trimmed by 2 bases and J by 3 bases, leaving 5 bases between them. CDR1 and CDR2 (germline): SGHTA, FQGNSA.

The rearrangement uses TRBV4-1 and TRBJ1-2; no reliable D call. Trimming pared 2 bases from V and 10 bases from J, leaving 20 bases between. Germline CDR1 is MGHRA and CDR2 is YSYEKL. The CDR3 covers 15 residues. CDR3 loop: CASSQPRLRQDSYTF. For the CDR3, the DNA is TGCGCCAGCAGCCAACCACGCTTACGCCAGGACTCCTACACCTTC.

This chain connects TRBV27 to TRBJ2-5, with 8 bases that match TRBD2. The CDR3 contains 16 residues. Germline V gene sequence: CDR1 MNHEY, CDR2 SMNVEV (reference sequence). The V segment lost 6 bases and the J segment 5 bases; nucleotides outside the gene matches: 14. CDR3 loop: CASSLRAGLDLETQYF. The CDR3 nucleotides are TGTGCCAGCAGCTTGCGCGCGGGACTAGATCTCGAGACCCAGTACTTC.

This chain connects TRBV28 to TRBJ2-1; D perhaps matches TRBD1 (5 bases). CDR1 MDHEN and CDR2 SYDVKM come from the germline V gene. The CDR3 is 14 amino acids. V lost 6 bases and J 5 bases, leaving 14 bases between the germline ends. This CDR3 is CASRLPRENNEQFF. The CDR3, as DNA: TGTGCCAGCAGACTCCCCAGGGAAAACAATGAGCAGTTCTTC.

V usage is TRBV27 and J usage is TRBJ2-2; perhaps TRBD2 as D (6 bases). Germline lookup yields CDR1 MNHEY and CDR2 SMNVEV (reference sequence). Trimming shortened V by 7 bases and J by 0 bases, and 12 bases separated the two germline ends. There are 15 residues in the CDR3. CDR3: CASTHGGTNTGELFF. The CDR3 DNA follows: TGTGCCAGCACCCATGGGGGGACGAACACCGGGGAGCTGTTTTTT.

The CDR3 reads CASSLGDRLREGNEKLFF. In nucleotides, the CDR3 is TGTGCCAGCAGCTTAGGGGACAGGCTCCGAGAGGGTAATGAAAAACTGTTTTTT. The chain has TRBV7-9 and TRBJ1-4; 8 nucleotides line up with TRBD1. Germline V CDR1 and CDR2: SEHNR, FQNEAQ (reference sequence). Losses at the gene ends were 1 base for V and 4 bases for J; bases not matched to a gene: 11. The CDR3 loop spans 18 amino acids.

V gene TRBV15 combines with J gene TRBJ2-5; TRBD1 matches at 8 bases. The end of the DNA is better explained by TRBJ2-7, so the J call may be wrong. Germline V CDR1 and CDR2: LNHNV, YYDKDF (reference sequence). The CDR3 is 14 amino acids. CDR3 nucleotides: TGTGCCACCTCCAACGACAGGGGTCCCTACGAGCAGTACTTC. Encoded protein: CATSNDRGPYEQYF.

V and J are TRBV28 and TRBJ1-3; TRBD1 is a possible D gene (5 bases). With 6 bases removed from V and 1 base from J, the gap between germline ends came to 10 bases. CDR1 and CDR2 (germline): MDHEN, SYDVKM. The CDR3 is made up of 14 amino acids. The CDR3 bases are TGTGCCAGCAGGGGCGGGGGGTCTGGAAACACCATATATTTT. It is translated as CASRGGGSGNTIYF.

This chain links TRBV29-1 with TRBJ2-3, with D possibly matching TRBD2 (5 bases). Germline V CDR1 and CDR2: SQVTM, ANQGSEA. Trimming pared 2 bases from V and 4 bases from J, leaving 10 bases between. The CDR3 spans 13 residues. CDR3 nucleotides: TGCAGCGTTGAATTCCAACTAGCAGATACGCAGTATTTT. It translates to CSVEFQLADTQYF.

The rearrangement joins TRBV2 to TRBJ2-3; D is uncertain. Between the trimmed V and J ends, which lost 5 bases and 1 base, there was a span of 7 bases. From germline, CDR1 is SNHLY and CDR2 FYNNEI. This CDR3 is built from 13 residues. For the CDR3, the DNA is TGTGCCAGCAGTAGCGCCCGCACAGATACGCAGTATTTT. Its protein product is CASSSARTDTQYF.

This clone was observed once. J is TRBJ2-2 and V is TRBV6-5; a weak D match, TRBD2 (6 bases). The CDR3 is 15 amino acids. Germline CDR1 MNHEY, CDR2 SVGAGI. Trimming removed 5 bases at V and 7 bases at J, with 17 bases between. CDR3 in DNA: TGTGCCAGCAGTCCGCCGGGACTCACAGGCGGGGAGCTGTTTTTT. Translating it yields CASSPPGLTGGELFF.

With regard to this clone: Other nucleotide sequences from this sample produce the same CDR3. This chain's CDR3 is CASSQAGYEQYF. The CDR3 coding sequence is TGTGCCAGCAGCCAAGCGGGTTACGAGCAGTACTTC. V and J are TRBV14 and TRBJ2-7; D gene unclear. There are 12 residues in the CDR3. Per germline, CDR1 SGHDN and CDR2 FVKESK. V was pared by 1 base and J by 4 bases, with 5 bases between.

The CDR3 nucleotides are TGCGCCAGCAGCGAGCCACAGGGTAGCGCTGAAGCTTTCTTT. Translation gives CASSEPQGSAEAFF. The rearrangement links TRBV5-1 to TRBJ1-1, with D perhaps matching TRBD1 (6 bases). Trimming stripped 4 bases from V and 6 bases from J, with 16 bases between. CDR3 size: 14 residues. From germline, CDR1 is SGHRS and CDR2 YFSETQ.

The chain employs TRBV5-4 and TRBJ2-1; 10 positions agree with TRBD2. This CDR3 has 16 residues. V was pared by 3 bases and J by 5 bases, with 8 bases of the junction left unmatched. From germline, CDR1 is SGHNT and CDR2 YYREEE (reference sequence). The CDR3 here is CASSSSGRLEDNEQFF. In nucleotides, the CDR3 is TGTGCCAGCAGCTCTAGCGGGAGATTGGAGGACAATGAGCAGTTCTTC.

CDR3 sequence (DNA): TGTGCTAGTGGGCGGGGGGGGGCTCGCTACGAGCAGTACTTC. Translation: CASGRGGARYEQYF. The chain is built from TRBV12-5 and TRBJ2-7; 9 bases match TRBD2. The CDR3 has 14 residues. The trim removed 6 bases at V and 3 bases at J, leaving 6 bases unmatched. Germline CDR1 is LGHNT and CDR2 is FRNRAP. The full variable domain, with the rest looked up from reference TRBV12-5 and TRBJ2-7, is DARVTQTPRHKVTEMGQEVTMRCQPILGHNTVFWYRQTMMQGLELLAYFRNRAPLDDSGMPKDRFSAEMPDATLATLKIQPSEPRDSAVYFCASGRGGARYEQYFGPGTRLTVT.

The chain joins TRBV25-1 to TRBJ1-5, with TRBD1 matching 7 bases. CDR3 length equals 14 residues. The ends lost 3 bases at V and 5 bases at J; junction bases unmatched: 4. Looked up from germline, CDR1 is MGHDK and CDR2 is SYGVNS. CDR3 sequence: CASSDRDRYQPQHF. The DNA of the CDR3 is TGTGCCAGCAGTGATCGGGACAGATATCAGCCCCAGCATTTT.

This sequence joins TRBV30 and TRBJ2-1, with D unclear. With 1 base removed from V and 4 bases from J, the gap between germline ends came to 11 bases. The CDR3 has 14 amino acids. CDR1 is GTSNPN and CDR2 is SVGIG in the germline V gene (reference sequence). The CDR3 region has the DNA TGTGCCTGGAGTGGTGCTAGTTATTACAATGAGCAGTTCTTC. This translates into CAWSGASYYNEQFF.

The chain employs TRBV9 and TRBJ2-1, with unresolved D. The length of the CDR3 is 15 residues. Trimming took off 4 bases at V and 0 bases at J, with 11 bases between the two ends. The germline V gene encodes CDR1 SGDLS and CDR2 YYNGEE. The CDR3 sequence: CASSPRVSSYNEQFF. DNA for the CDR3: TGTGCCAGCAGCCCCCGGGTAAGCTCCTACAATGAGCAGTTCTTC. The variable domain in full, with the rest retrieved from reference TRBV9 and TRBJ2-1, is DSGVTQTPKHLITATGQRVTLRCSPRSGDLSVYWYQQSLDQGLQFLIQYYNGEERAKGNILERFSAQQFPDLHSELNLSSLELGDSALYFCASSPRVSSYNEQFFGPGTRLTVL.

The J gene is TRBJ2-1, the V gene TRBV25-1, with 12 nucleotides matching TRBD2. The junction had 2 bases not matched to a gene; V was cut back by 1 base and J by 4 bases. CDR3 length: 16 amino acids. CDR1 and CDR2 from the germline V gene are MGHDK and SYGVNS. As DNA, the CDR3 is TGTGCCAGCAGTGAATGGCTAGCGGGAGGGTACAATGAGCAGTTCTTC. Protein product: CASSEWLAGGYNEQFF.

CDR3 loop: CASGRLAGYNEQFF. Here the CDR3 DNA reads TGTGCCAGCGGGCGGCTAGCGGGATACAATGAGCAGTTCTTC. V gene TRBV2 combines with J gene TRBJ2-1, with 9 bases lining up with TRBD2. The V gene's germline CDR1 is SNHLY and CDR2 FYNNEI. CDR3 size: 14 residues. The J segment lost 4 bases and the V segment lost 8 bases, leaving 6 bases of the junction unmatched.

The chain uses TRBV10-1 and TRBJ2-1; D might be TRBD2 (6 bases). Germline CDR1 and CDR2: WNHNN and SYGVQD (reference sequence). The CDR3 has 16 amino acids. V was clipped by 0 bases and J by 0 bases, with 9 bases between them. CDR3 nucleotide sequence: TGCGCCAGCAGTGAGTCTAGCGGAGGCTCCTACAATGAGCAGTTCTTC. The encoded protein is CASSESSGGSYNEQFF.

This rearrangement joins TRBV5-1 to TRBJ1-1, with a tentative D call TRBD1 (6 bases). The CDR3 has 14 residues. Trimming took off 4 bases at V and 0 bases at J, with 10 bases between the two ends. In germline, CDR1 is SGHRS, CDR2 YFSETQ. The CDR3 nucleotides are TGCGCCAGCAGCGAAGGGACATTGAACACTGAAGCTTTCTTT. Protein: CASSEGTLNTEAFF.

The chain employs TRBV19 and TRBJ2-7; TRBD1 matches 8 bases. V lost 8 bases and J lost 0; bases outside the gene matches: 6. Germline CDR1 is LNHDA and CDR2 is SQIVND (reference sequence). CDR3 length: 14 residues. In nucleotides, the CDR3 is TGTGCCAGTCGGACAACAGGGGGCTCCTACGAGCAGTACTTC. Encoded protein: CASRTTGGSYEQYF.

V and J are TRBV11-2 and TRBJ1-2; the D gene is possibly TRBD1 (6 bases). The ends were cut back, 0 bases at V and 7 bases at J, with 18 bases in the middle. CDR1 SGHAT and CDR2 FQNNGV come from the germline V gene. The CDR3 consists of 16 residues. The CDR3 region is CASSLEGRGRSFGYTF. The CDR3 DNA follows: TGTGCCAGCAGCTTAGAGGGCAGGGGACGTAGTTTTGGCTACACCTTC.

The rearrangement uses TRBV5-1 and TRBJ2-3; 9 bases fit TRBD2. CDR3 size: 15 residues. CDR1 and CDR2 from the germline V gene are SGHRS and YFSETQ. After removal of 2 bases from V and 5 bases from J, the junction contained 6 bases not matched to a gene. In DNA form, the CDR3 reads TGCGCCAGCAGCTTCTTAGCGGGAGTGGGAGATACGCAGTATTTT. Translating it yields CASSFLAGVGDTQYF.

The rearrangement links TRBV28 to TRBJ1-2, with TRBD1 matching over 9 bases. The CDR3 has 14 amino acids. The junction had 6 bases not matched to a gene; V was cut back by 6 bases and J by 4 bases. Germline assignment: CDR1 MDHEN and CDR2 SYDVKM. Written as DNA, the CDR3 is TGTGCCAGCAGCCGGGACAGGGCTTCCTATGGCTACACCTTC. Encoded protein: CASSRDRASYGYTF.